This is a list of T cell receptor beta chains from one sample in a study of cytomegalovirus exposure and HLA in healthy donors. Profiling relied on immunoSEQ multiplex PCR, and the TCRdb table lists in-frame clones only, not all of them. In the table there are approximately 120,000 clones, 95% to 97% of which are singletons. Sequenced sample: PBMCs. Every receptor here comes from a man between 18 and 35 years old in good health and CMV-seronegative. The CDR3 runs from the conserved cysteine through the conserved F or W. Each record gives: clone size, V gene, J gene, CDR3 protein. Clone size, where shown, is once, few, many, or a class for clones that have expanded.

>NA|TRBV4-1|TRBJ1-1
CASSQDGPGDYTEAFF
>NA|TRBV28|TRBJ2-5
CASSPRETQYF
>NA|TRBV9|TRBJ1-5
CASSPNWESNQPQHF
>NA|TRBV23-1|TRBJ1-2
CASSPDRVGNYGYTF
>NA|TRBV11-3|TRBJ2-7
CASRSRDRGYEQYF
>NA|TRBV7-3|TRBJ2-2
CASTLGQGNTGELFF
>once|TRBV19|TRBJ2-7
CASSIDRGNSEQYF
>once|TRBV12-5|TRBJ2-3
CASGLYRGESTDTQYF
>once|TRBV9|TRBJ2-2
CASSVVAGGPGELFF
>NA|TRBV7-9|TRBJ2-1
CASSSLPNEQFF
>NA|TRBV29-1|TRBJ1-2
CSVLEGTAYGYTF
>NA|TRBV6-5|TRBJ2-1
CASRSGDSYNEQFF
>few|TRBV27|TRBJ2-7
CASSFGVWDEQYF
>NA|TRBV27|TRBJ2-7
CASSPGTGLYEQYF
>NA|TRBV7-2|TRBJ2-7
CASSPGQRPAYEQYF
>NA|TRBV7-9|TRBJ1-1
CASSPTGGSEEAFF